This T cell receptor (beta chain) was observed in a study of cytomegalovirus exposure and HLA in healthy donors. About this clone: Its specificity is unknown.

Findings of the study overall: The study found most TCR sequences rare, yet found some public TCRs in many donors. The study flagged about 160 TCR beta chains as cytomegalovirus-associated.

Using immunoSEQ multiplex PCR, the repertoire was profiled, and TCRdb retains in-frame clones only, with some absent. The data contain about 130,000 clones, roughly 90% of them singletons. V dropped 5 bases and J dropped 3; count of bases not matched to a gene: 4. Germline assignment: CDR1 SEHNR and CDR2 FQNEAQ (reference sequence). This CDR3 has 14 amino acids. Material: PBMCs. The sequence derives from a man aged 30 to 45 in good health and CMV-seronegative. The chain is built from TRBV7-9 and TRBJ2-7, with 10 bases that match TRBD1. The CDR3 region has the DNA TGTGCCAGCAGCCACCGGGACAGGGGCTACGAGCAGTACTTC. Its protein product is CASSHRDRGYEQYF. Full variable domain (remainder filled in from reference TRBV7-9 and TRBJ2-7): DTGVSQNPRHKITKRGQNVTFRCDPISEHNRLYWYRQTLGQGPEFLTYFQNEAQLEKSRLLSDRFSAERPKGSFSTLEIQRTEQGDSAMYLCASSHRDRGYEQYFGPGTRLTVT.